The 14 T cell receptor beta chains in this list originate from one sample, sequenced in a study of cytomegalovirus exposure and HLA in healthy donors. This PCR relied on a set of 60 Vbeta primers and 13 Jbeta primers. Produced via immunoSEQ multiplex PCR; TCRdb's table is partial and in-frame only. The sample has 200,000 or so clones; approximately 80% are singletons. The material sequenced was PBMCs. These receptors were collected from a boy aged 2 to 9 in good health and CMV-seronegative.

J is TRBJ2-3 and V is TRBV15, with 10 bases fitting TRBD2. Losses at the gene ends were 1 base for V and 6 bases for J; bases not matched to a gene: 7. Germline V lookup: CDR1 LNHNV, CDR2 YYDKDF (reference sequence). The CDR3 runs to 16 residues. The CDR3 loop is CATSRVTSGEADTQYF. The CDR3 nucleotides read TGTGCCACCAGCAGAGTAACTAGCGGGGAAGCGGATACGCAGTATTTT.

The rearrangement uses TRBV9 and TRBJ1-3; 9 bases line up with TRBD1. Germline V gene sequence: CDR1 SGDLS, CDR2 YYNGEE. CDR3 length equals 16 residues. The V segment lost 3 bases and the J segment 0 bases; nucleotides outside the gene matches: 4. CDR3 bases: TGTGCCAGCAGCGCCCGGACAGGGGCCTCTGGAAACACCATATATTTT. Translation: CASSARTGASGNTIYF.

The chain combines TRBV7-2 with TRBJ2-1, with a weak D call TRBD2 (5 bases). Germline loops: CDR1 SGHTA, CDR2 FQGNSA. Between the trimmed V and J ends, which lost 5 bases and 8 bases, there was a span of 10 bases. CDR3 length: 12 amino acids. The CDR3 bases are TGTGCCAGCAGCCCTCTGCGGGATGAGCAGTTCTTC. Its translation: CASSPLRDEQFF.

The chain carries TRBV5-1 and TRBJ2-1, with 9 bases identical to TRBD2. CDR1 and CDR2 (germline): SGHRS, YFSETQ. The CDR3 covers 15 residues. J was trimmed by 7 bases and V by 3 bases; bases with no gene match: 8. CDR3 sequence: CASSSGRTSANEQFF. In nucleotides, the CDR3 is TGCGCCAGCAGCTCCGGCCGGACTAGCGCTAATGAGCAGTTCTTC.

This clone was detected only once. Within the sample, other DNA sequences also encode this same CDR3. The V gene is TRBV6-6, the J gene TRBJ2-5, with TRBD1 identical over 7 bases. J was trimmed by 1 base and V by 5 bases; bases with no gene match: 4. The CDR3 contains 14 residues. Per germline, CDR1 MNHNY and CDR2 SVGAGI (reference sequence). CDR3 protein: CASSAAGGQETQYF. CDR3 nucleotide sequence: TGTGCCAGCAGTGCCGCAGGGGGCCAAGAGACCCAGTACTTC.

This chain uses TRBV5-4 with TRBJ1-5; 8 bases map to TRBD1. The V segment lost 4 bases and the J segment 0 bases; nucleotides outside the gene matches: 3. CDR1 and CDR2 (germline): SGHNT, YYREEE (reference sequence). CDR3 length: 15 amino acids. The CDR3 protein is CASSARGPSNQPQHF. The CDR3 DNA sequence: TGTGCCAGCAGCGCCAGGGGGCCTAGCAATCAGCCCCAGCATTTT.

The chain employs TRBV4-3 and TRBJ1-1; D might be TRBD1 (5 bases). This CDR3 has 18 residues. The germline V gene has CDR1 LGHNA and CDR2 YSLEER. V shed 5 bases and J shed 1 base, with 23 bases lying between them. CDR3 region: CASSSSARGGGKNTEAFF. DNA for the CDR3: TGCGCCAGCAGCTCAAGTGCCCGCGGGGGAGGAAAGAACACTGAAGCTTTCTTT.

The V call is TRBV27, the J call TRBJ2-7; 10 bases are shared with TRBD1. Germline V gene data show CDR1 as MNHEY and CDR2 as SMNVEV (reference sequence). This CDR3 is 15 amino acids long. Trimming took 4 bases from V and 3 from J; bases not matched to a gene: 6. The CDR3 DNA reads TGTGCCAGCAGTTCTTCCGACAGGGGGCACTACGAGCAGTACTTC. Protein sequence: CASSSSDRGHYEQYF.

The chain recombines TRBV4-1 with TRBJ2-7; maybe TRBD1 (6 bases). This CDR3 contains 18 residues. V shed 1 base and J shed 2 bases, with 21 bases lying between them. Germline CDR1 is MGHRA and CDR2 is YSYEKL. The CDR3 region is CASSQGPPGTLSTYEQYF. CDR3 nucleotides: TGCGCCAGCAGCCAAGGGCCCCCCGGGACACTATCTACCTACGAGCAGTACTTC.

This clone was seen a few times. V is TRBV29-1 and J is TRBJ2-7; 8 positions match TRBD1. V lost 1 base and J lost 0; bases outside the gene matches: 5. The CDR3 is made up of 15 amino acids. Germline-derived CDR1 and CDR2 are SQVTM and ANQGSEA. As DNA, the CDR3 is TGCAGCGTTGAAGGGGTCGGGACAGGCTCCTACGAGCAGTACTTC. Translated, it gives CSVEGVGTGSYEQYF.

V and J are TRBV5-6 and TRBJ2-5; TRBD1 matches 10 bases. The CDR3 length is 15 residues. Per germline, CDR1 SGHDT and CDR2 YYEEEE. With V trimmed by 3 bases and J by 11 bases, 13 bases remained unmatched. The CDR3 DNA reads as TGTGCCAGCAGCTACGGACAGGGGGGCGGGTTAGGGCAGTACTTC. Translated, it gives CASSYGQGGGLGQYF.

This chain connects TRBV7-2 to TRBJ2-7, with D possibly TRBD2 on 6 matching bases. The V and J ends lost 6 bases and 0 bases respectively, with 15 bases between them. This CDR3 has 15 residues. Per the germline V gene, CDR1 is SGHTA and CDR2 is FQGNSA. The CDR3 DNA reads as TGTGCCAGCAGTCCCGGAGGGGTTAACTCCTACGAGCAGTACTTC. Translated, it gives CASSPGGVNSYEQYF.

This clone was detected only a few times. The chain combines TRBV4-2 with TRBJ2-5, with D possibly matching TRBD2 (6 bases). The germline V gene has CDR1 LGHNA and CDR2 YNFKEQ. Trimming took off 4 bases at V and 5 bases at J, with 14 bases between the two ends. The CDR3 covers 14 residues. Here the CDR3 reads CASSPGGTRETQYF. The CDR3 DNA follows: TGTGCCAGCAGCCCTGGGGGGACCCGGGAGACCCAGTACTTC.

Comment on this clone: Additional DNA sequences in this sample encode the identical CDR3. The CDR3 loop reads CASSRQVQETQYF. Written as DNA, the CDR3 is TGTGCCAGTAGTAGGCAGGTCCAAGAGACCCAGTACTTC. The rearrangement links TRBV19 to TRBJ2-5; no firm D call. The CDR3 covers 13 residues. Germline V gene data show CDR1 as LNHDA and CDR2 as SQIVND (reference sequence). Trimming pared 4 bases from V and 1 base from J, leaving 7 bases between. The variable domain in full, completed from reference TRBV19 and TRBJ2-5, reads DGGITQSPKYLFRKEGQNVTLSCEQNLNHDAMYWYRQDPGQGLRLIYYSQIVNDFQKGDIAEGYSVSREKKESFPLTVTSAQKNPTAFYLCASSRQVQETQYFGPGTRLLVL.